This note documents a single T cell receptor beta chain sequence. This record belongs to a study of early T cells in non-severe SARS-CoV-2 infection. V dropped 4 bases and J dropped 4 bases, with 11 bases sitting between them. Germline-derived CDR1 and CDR2 are SQVTM and ANQGSEA. CDR3 length equals 13 residues. Using its own MiXCR run on the 5' RACE reads, TCRdb lists one record per CDR3 protein. The repertoire holds 20,000 to 30,000 distinct CDR3 sequences, with about 4% as singletons. Sequenced input: whole blood. This TCR derives from an adult who was a healthcare worker with PCR-confirmed SARS-CoV-2 infection or an uninfected control (not recorded which). The V call is TRBV29-1, the J call TRBJ1-5, with no clear D. The CDR3 reads CSVVGGVNQPQHF. In nucleotides, the CDR3 is TGCAGCGTTGTTGGTGGGGTGAATCAGCCCCAGCATTTT.